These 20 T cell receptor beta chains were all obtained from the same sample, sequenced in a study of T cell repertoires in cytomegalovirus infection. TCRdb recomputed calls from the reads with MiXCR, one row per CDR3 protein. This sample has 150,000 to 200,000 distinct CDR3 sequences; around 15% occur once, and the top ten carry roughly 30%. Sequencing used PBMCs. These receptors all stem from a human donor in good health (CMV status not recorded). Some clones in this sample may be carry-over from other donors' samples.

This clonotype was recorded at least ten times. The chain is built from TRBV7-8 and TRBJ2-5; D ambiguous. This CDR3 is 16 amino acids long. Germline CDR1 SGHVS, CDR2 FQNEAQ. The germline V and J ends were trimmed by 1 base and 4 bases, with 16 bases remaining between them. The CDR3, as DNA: TGTGCCAGCAGCTTAGGGGAAGGCCCTACGAGAGAGACCCAGTACTTC. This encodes CASSLGEGPTRETQYF.

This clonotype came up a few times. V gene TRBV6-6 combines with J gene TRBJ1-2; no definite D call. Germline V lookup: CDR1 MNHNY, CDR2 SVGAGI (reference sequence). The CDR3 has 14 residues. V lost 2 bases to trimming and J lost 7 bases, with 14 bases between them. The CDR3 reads CASSYGSESSGYTF. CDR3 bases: TGTGCCAGCAGTTACGGGTCAGAGTCCTCTGGCTACACCTTC.

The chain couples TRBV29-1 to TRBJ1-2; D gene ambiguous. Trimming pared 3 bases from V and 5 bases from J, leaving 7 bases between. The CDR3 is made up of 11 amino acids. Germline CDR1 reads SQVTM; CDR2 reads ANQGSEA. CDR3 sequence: CSVDLSYGYTF. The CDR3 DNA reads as TGCAGCGTTGACCTCTCTTATGGCTACACCTTC.

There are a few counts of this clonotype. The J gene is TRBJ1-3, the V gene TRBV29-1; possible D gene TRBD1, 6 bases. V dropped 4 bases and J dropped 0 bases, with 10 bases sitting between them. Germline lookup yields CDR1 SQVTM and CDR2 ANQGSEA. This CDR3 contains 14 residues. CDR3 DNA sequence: TGCAGCGTTGCACAGGGTTTCTCTGGAAACACCATATATTTT. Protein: CSVAQGFSGNTIYF.

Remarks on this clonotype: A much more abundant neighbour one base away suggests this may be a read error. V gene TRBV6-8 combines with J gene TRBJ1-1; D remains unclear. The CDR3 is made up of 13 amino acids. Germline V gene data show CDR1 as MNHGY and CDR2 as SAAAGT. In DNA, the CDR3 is TGTGCCAGCAGTCCTCCGGGTAACACTGAATCTTTCTTT. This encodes CASSPPGNTESFF.

This CDR3 is CASSLRIAYTGELFF. The CDR3 region has the DNA TGTGCCAGCAGTTTAAGGATTGCGTACACCGGGGAGCTGTTTTTT. The chain uses TRBV12-3 or TRBV12-4 and TRBJ2-2; D unresolved. V was trimmed by 2 bases and J by 3 bases, leaving 10 bases between them. The CDR3 extends over 15 amino acids.

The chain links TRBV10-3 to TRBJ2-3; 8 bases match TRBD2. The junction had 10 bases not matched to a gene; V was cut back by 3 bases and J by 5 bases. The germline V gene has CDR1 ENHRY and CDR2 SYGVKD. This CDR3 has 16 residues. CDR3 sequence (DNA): TGTGCCATCAGTGAATCGCGGGAGGCTCTACAAGATACGCAGTATTTT. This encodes CAISESREALQDTQYF.

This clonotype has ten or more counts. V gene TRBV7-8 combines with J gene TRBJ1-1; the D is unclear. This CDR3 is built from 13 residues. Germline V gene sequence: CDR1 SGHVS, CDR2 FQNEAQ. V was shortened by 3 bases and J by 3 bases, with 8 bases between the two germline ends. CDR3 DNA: TGTGCCAGCAGCTTGAAGGTGGACACTGAAGCTTTCTTT. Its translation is CASSLKVDTEAFF. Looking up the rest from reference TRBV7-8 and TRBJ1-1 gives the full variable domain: GAGVSQSPRYKVAKRGQDVALRCDPISGHVSLFWYQQALGQGPEFLTYFQNEAQLDKSGLPSDRFFAERPEGSVSTLKIQRTQQEDSAVYLCASSLKVDTEAFFGQGTRLTVV.

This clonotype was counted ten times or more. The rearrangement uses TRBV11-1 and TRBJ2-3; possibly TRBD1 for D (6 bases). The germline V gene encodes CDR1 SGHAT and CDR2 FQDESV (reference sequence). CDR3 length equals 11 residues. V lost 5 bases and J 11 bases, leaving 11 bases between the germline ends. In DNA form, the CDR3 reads TGTGCCAGCAGCCAGGACAGCCGGCAGTATTTT. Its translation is CASSQDSRQYF.

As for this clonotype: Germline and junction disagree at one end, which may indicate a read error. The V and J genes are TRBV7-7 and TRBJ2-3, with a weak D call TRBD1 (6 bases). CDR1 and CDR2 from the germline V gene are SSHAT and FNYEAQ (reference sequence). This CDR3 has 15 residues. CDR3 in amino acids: CASSMTGPFTDTQYF. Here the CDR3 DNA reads TGTGCTAGCAGCATGACAGGCCCCTTCACAGATACGCAGTATTTT.

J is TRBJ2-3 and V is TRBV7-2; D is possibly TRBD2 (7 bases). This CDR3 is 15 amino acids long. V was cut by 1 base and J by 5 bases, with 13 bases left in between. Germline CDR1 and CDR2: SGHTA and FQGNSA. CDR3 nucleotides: TGTGCCAGCAGCTTAGAGGGGGGAGGGGGAGATACGCAGTATTTT. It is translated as CASSLEGGGGDTQYF.

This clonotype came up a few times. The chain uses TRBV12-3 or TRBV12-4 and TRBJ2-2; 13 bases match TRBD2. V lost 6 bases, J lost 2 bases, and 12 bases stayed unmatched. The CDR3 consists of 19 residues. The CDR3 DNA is TGTGCCAGCAGCGACAGGGTTGGGACTAGCGGGAAAAACACCGGGGAGCTGTTTTTT. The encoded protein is CASSDRVGTSGKNTGELFF.

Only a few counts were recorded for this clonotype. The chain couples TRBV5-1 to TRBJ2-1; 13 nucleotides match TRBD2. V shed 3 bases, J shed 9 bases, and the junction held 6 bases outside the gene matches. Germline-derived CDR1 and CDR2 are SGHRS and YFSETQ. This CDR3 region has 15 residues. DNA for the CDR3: TGCGCCAGCAGCTCCCTGGGACTAGCGGGAACTGAGCAGTTCTTC. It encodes CASSSLGLAGTEQFF.

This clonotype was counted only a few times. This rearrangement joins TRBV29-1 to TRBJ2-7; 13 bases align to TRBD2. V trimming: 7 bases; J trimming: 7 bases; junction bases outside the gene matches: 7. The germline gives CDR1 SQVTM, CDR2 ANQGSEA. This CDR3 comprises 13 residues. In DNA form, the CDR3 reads TGCAGCGCTGGACTAGCGGGAGCGAAAGAGCAGTACTTC. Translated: CSAGLAGAKEQYF.

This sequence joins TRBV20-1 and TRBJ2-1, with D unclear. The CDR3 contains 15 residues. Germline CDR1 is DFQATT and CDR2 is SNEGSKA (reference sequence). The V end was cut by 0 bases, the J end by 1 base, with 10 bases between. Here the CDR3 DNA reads TGCAGTGCTAGAGATCGCGGCGGTTCCTACAATGAGCAGTTCTTC. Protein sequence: CSARDRGGSYNEQFF.

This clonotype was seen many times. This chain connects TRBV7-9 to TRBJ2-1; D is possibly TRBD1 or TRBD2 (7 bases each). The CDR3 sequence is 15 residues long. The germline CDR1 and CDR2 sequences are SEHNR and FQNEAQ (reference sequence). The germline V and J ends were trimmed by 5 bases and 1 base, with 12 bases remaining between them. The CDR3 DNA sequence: TGTGCCAGCAGCCAGGGGGGGCCATCCTACAATGAGCAGTTCTTC. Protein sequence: CASSQGGPSYNEQFF.

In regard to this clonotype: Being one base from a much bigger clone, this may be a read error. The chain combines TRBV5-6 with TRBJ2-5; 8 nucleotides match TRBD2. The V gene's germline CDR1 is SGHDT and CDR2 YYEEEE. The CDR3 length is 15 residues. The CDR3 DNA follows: TGTGCCAACAGCTGGGAGCGGGGGATCCAAGAGACCCAGTACTTC. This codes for CANSWERGIQETQYF.

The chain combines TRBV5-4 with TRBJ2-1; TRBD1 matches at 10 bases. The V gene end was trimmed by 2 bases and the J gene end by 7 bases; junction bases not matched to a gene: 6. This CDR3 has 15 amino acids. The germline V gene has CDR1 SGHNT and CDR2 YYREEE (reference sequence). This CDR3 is CASSLPGQGRNEQFF. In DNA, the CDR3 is TGTGCCAGCAGCTTACCGGGACAGGGGCGGAATGAGCAGTTCTTC. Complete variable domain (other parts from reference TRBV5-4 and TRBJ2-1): ETGVTQSPTHLIKTRGQQVTLRCSSQSGHNTVSWYQQALGQGPQFIFQYYREEENGRGNFPPRFSGLQFPNYSSELNVNALELDDSALYLCASSLPGQGRNEQFFGPGTRLTVL.

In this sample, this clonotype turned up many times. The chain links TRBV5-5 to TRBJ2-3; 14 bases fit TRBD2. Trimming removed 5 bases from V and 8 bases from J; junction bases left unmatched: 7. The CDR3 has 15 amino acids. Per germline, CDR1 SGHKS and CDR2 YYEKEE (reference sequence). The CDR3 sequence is CASSFGLAGGSTQYF. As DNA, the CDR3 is TGTGCCAGCAGTTTCGGACTAGCGGGAGGCTCTACGCAGTATTTT.

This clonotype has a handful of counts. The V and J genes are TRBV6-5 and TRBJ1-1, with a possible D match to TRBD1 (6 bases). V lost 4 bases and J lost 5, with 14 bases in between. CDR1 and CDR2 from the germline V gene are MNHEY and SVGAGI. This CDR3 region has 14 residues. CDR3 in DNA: TGTGCCAGCAGTTGGGCAGGGGAAGGAACTGAAGCTTTCTTT. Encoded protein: CASSWAGEGTEAFF.